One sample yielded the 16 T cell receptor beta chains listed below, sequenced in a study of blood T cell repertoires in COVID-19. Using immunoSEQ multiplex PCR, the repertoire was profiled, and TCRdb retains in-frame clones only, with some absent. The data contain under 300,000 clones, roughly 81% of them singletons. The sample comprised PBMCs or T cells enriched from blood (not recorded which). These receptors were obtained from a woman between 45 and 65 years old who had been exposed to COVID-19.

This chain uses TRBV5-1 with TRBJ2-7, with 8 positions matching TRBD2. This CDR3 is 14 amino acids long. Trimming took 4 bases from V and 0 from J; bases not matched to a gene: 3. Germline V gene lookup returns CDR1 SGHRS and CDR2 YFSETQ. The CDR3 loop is CASSLTSGSYEQYF. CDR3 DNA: TGCGCCAGCAGCCTTACTAGCGGCTCCTACGAGCAGTACTTC.

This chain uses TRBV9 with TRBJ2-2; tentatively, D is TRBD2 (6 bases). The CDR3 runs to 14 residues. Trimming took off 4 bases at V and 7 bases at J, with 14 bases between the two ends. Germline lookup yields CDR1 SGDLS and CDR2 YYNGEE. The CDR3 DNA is TGTGCCAGCAGCTTTGATTGGAGGGACGGGGAGCTGTTTTTT. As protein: CASSFDWRDGELFF.

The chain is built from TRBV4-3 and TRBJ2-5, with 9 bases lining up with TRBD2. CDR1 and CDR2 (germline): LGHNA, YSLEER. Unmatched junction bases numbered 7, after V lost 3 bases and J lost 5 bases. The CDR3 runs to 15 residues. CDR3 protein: CASSQARGGMETQYF. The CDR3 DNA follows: TGCGCCAGCAGCCAGGCGCGGGGGGGCATGGAGACCCAGTACTTC.

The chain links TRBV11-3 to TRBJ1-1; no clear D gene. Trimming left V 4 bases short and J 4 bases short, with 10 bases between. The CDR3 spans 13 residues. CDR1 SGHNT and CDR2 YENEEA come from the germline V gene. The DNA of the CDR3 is TGTGCCAGCAGCTCCGATGCGGGCACTGAAGCTTTCTTT. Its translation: CASSSDAGTEAFF.

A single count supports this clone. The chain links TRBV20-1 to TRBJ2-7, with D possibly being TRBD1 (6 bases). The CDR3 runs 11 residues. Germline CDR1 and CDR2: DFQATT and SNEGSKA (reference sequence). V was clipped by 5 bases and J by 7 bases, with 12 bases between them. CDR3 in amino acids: CSAGGPIEQYF. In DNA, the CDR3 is TGCAGTGCTGGGGGCCCGATTGAGCAGTACTTC.

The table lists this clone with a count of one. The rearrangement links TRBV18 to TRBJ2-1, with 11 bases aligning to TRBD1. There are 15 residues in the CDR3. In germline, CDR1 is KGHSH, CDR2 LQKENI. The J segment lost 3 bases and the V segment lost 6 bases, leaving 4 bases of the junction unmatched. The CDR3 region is CASSYGTGGYNEQFF. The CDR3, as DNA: TGTGCCAGCTCGTACGGGACAGGGGGCTACAATGAGCAGTTCTTC.

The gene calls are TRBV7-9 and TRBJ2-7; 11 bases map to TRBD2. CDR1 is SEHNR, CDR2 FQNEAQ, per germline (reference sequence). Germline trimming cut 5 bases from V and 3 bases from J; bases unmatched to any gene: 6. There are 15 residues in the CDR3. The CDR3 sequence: CASSLLAGGNYEQYF. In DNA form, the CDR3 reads TGTGCCAGCAGCCTCCTAGCGGGGGGAAACTACGAGCAGTACTTC.

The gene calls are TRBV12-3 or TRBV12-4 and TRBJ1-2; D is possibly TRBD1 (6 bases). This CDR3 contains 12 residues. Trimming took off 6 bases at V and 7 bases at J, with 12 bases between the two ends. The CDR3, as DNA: TGTGCCAGCAGATATACAGGGTCTGGCTACACCTTC. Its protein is CASRYTGSGYTF.

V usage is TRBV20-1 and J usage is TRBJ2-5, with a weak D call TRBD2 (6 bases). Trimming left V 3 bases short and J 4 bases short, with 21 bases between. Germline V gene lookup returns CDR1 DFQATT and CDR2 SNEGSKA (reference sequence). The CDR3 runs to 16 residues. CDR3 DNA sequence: TGCAGTGCTAGTCCCGGGACTGGATATGGGGGAGAGACCCAGTACTTC. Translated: CSASPGTGYGGETQYF.

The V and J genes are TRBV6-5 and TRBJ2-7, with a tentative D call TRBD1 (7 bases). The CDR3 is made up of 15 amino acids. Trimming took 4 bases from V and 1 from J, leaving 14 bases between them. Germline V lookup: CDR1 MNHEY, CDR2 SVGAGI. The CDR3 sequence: CASSSHQGGSYEQYF. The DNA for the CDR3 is TGTGCCAGCAGTTCCCACCAGGGGGGATCCTACGAGCAGTACTTC.

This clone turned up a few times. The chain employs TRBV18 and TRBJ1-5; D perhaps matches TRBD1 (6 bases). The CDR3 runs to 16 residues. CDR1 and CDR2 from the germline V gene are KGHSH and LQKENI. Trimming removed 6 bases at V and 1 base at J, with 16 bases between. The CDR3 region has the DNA TGTGCCAGCTCCTCGACAGGAGACCAAAGCAATCAGCCCCAGCATTTT. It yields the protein CASSSTGDQSNQPQHF.

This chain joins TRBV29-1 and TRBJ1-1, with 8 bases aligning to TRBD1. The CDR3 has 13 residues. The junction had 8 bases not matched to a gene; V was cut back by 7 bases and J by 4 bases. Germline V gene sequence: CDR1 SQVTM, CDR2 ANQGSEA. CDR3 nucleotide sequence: TGCAGCGCCCAGGCTACAGGGGGCACTGAAGCTTTCTTT. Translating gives CSAQATGGTEAFF. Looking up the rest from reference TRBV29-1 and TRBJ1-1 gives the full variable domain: SAVISQKPSRDICQRGTSLTIQCQVDSQVTMMFWYRQQPGQSLTLIATANQGSEATYESGFVIDKFPISRPNLTFSTLTVSNMSPEDSSIYLCSAQATGGTEAFFGQGTRLTVV.

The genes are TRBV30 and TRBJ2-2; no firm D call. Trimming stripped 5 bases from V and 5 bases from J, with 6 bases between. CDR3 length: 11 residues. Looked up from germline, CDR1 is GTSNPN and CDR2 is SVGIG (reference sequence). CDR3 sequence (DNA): TGTGCCTGGGAGGTGACCGGGGAGCTGTTTTTT. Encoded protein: CAWEVTGELFF.

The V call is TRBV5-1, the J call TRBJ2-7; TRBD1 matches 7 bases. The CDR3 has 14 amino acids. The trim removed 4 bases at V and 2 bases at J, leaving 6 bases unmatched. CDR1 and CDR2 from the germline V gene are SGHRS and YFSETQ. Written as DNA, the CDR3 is TGCGCCAGCAGCCCGGGACAGAGTCCCTACGAGCAGTACTTC. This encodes CASSPGQSPYEQYF.

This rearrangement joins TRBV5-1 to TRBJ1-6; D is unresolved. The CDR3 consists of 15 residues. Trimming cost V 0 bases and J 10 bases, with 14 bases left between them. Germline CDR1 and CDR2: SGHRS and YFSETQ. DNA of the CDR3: TGCGCCAGCAGCTTGGGGGGAGAAGGAAAATCACCCCTCCACTTT. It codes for CASSLGGEGKSPLHF.

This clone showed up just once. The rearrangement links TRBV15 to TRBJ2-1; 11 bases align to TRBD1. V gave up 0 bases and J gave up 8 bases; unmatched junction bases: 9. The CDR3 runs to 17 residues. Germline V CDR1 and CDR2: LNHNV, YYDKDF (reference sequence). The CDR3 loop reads CATSRDFLGQGGDEQFF. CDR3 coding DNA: TGTGCCACCAGCAGAGATTTTCTGGGACAGGGGGGCGATGAGCAGTTCTTC.